Sequencing of this TCR beta chain was carried out in a study of cytomegalovirus exposure and HLA in healthy donors. Overall study findings and caveats: Association of roughly 18,000 TCR beta sequences with HLA alleles was found at 0.05 false discovery rate in a later analysis. Some V segments, including TRBV6-2 and TRBV6-3, were excluded as indistinguishable. TCR beta chains numbering 150 to 200 were designated cytomegalovirus-associated.

On this clone: Its antigen is not known.

PCR involved 60 Vbeta and 13 Jbeta primers. This table comes from immunoSEQ multiplex PCR, and its TCRdb copy is limited to in-frame clones, with some not included. The repertoire has about 130,000 clones, 70% to 80% of them found once; the top ten carry around 4%. The CDR3 loop spans 13 amino acids. Trimming left V 4 bases short and J 6 bases short, with 13 bases between. Germline lookup yields CDR1 SGHDN and CDR2 FVKESK. This clonotype originated in a man in his forties or fifties in good health and CMV-seronegative. The specimen was PBMCs. V usage is TRBV14 and J usage is TRBJ2-7; tentative D call: TRBD2 (5 bases). This CDR3 is CASSPTGSAEQYF. CDR3 coding DNA: TGTGCCAGCAGCCCAACGGGGTCGGCCGAGCAGTACTTC.